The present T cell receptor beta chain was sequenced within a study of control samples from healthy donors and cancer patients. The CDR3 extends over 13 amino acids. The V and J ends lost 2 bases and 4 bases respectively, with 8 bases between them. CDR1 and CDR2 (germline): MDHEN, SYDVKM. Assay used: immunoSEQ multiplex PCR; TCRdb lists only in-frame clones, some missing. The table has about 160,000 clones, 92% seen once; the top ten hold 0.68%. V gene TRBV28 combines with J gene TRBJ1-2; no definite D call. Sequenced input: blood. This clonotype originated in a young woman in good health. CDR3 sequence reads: CASSLIRFYGYTF. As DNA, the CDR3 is TGTGCCAGCAGTTTAATACGGTTCTATGGCTACACCTTC.